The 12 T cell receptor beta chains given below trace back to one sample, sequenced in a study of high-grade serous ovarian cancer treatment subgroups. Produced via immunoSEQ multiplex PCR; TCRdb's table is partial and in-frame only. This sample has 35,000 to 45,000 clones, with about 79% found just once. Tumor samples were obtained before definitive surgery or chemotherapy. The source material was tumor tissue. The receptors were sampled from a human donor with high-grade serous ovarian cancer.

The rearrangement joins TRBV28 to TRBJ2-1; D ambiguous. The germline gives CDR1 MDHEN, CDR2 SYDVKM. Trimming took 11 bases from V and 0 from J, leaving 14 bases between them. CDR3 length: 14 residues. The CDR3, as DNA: TGTGCCGCCGGTGAATCCCGCTCCTACAATGAGCAGTTCTTC. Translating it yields CAAGESRSYNEQFF.

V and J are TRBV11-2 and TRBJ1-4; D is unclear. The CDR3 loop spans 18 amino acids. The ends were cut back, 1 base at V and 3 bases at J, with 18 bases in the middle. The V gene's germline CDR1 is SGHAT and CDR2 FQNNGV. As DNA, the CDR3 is TGTGCCAGCAGCTTAGGAGGAGGTTCTCGATCTTCTAATGAAAAACTGTTTTTT. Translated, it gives CASSLGGGSRSSNEKLFF.

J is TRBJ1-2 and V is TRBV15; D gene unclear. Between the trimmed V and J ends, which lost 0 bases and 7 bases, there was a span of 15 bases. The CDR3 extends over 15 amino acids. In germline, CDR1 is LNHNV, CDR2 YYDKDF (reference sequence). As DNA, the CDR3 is TGTGCCACCAGCAGAGAACACGGAGCGTGGGGTGGCTACACCTTC. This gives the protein CATSREHGAWGGYTF.

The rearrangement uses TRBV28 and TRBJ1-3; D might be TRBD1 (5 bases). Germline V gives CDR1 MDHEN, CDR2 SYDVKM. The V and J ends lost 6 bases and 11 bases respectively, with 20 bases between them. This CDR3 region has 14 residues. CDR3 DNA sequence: TGTGCCAGCAGCCTCGGGGGTCCCGAGGTACCCATATATTTT. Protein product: CASSLGGPEVPIYF.

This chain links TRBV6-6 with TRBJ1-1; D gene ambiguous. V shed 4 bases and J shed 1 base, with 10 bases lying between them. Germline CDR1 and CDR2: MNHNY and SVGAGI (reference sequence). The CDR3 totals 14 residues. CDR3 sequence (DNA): TGTGCCAGCAGTTCGGGCCAAACGAACACTGAAGCTTTCTTT. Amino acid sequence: CASSSGQTNTEAFF.

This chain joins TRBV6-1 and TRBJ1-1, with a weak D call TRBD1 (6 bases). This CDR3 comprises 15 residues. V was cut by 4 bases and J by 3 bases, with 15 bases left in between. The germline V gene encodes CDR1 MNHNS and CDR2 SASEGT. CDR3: CASSGSDRGDTEAFF. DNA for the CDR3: TGTGCCAGCAGTGGGTCGGACAGAGGGGACACTGAAGCTTTCTTT.

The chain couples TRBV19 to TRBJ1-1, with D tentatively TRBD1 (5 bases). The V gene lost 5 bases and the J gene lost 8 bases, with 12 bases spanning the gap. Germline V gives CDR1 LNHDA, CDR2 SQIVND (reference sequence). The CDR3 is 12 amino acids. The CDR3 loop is CASSRGSQEAFF. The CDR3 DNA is TGTGCCAGTAGTCGGGGCAGTCAGGAAGCTTTCTTT.

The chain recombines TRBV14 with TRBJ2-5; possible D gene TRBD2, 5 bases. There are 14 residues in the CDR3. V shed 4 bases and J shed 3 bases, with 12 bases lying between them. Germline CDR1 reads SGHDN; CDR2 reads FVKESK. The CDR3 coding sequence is TGTGCCAGCAGCCTGCCGGCAGCGGAAGAGACCCAGTACTTC. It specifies CASSLPAAEETQYF.

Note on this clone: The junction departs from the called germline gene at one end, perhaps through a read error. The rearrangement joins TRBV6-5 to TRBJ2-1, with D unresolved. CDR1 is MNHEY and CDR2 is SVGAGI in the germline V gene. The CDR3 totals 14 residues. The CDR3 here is CASSYSILTGRIIF. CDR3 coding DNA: TGTGCCAGCAGTTACTCGATATTGACCGGCCGTATTATCTTC.

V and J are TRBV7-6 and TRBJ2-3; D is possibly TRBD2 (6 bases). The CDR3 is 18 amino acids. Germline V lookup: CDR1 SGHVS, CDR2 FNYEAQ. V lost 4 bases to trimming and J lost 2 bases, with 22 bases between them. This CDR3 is CASSSSLFTGLNTDTQYF. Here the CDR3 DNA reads TGTGCCAGCAGCTCAAGCCTTTTTACGGGACTCAACACAGATACGCAGTATTTT.

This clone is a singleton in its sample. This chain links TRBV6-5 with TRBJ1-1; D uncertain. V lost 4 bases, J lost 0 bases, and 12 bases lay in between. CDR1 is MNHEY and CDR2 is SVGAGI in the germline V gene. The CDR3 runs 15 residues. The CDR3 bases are TGTGCCAGCAGTTCTATACATCAAGTGAACACTGAAGCTTTCTTT. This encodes CASSSIHQVNTEAFF.

CDR3 sequence (DNA): TGTGCCAGCAGCAGGGGACAGGGCGAAGCTTCACCCCTCCACTTT. This gives the protein CASSRGQGEASPLHF. The rearrangement links TRBV11-3 to TRBJ1-6; 9 bases line up with TRBD1. This CDR3 is 15 amino acids long. CDR1 is SGHNT, CDR2 YENEEA, per germline. J was trimmed by 9 bases and V by 5 bases; bases with no gene match: 8.